Here is one T cell receptor (beta chain) with its context. The CDR3 consists of 12 residues. Germline CDR1 and CDR2: DFQATT and SNEGSKA (reference sequence). The data are from a study of monozygotic twins with inflammatory bowel disease. Using TCRalpha and TCRbeta cDNA, the researchers carried out two nested PCRs that lasted 16 and 9 cycles. TCRdb reworked the 5' RACE reads into one entry per CDR3 protein, no DNA. This sample's table reports 350,000 to 500,000 distinct CDR3 sequences. The chain has TRBV20-1 and TRBJ2-1; without DNA, the TCRdb call of TRBD1 cannot be checked. Sequences were obtained from blood. The TCR originated in a human donor with ulcerative colitis or Crohn's disease, or a healthy co-twin of an affected twin (not recorded which). The CDR3 spells CSGGGVHNEQFF.